This TCR beta chain appears in the sequencing data of a study of glioma-infiltrating T cells after dendritic cell vaccination. As for the study in general: Glioblastoma patients came from Phase I and II dendritic cell vaccination trials. Overall study findings and caveats: Only a small number of patients had complete blood and tumor samples.

Data came from immunoSEQ multiplex PCR; TCRdb stores just in-frame clones and leaves some out. The table shows just over 95,000 clones, with approximately 80% occurring only once. This clone was detected only a few times. Its antigen remains unidentified. The sample consisted of blood, taken before dendritic cell vaccination. This receptor was identified in a human donor with glioblastoma.

CDR3 sequence (DNA): TGTGCCAGCAGCGCGACTCGACAGGCGGAAAAACTGTTTTTT. This sequence encodes CASSATRQAEKLFF. The chain carries TRBV9 and TRBJ1-4; D possibly corresponds to TRBD1 (6 bases). The CDR3 covers 14 residues. CDR1 is SGDLS and CDR2 is YYNGEE in the germline V gene. The V and J ends lost 3 bases and 8 bases respectively, with 14 bases between them.